The 6 T cell receptor beta chains in this list originate from one sample, sequenced in a study of blood T cell repertoires in COVID-19 (dated by TCRdb to 2018 to 2020). Receptor amplification or capture employed the immunoSEQ multiplex PCR assay. TCRdb mirrors the immuneACCESS table, restricted to in-frame sequences. Some clones are absent from its copies; in checked studies, under half trace to an unresolved V gene, and the reason for the others is unknown. The sample contains about 160,000 clones, around 77% of them found a single time. The top ten clones comprise around 2.8% of the sample. The sequenced material came from peripheral blood. The source of these receptors is a man in his 70s with acute or convalescent COVID-19.

The table lists this clone with a count of one. The V gene is TRBV3-1 (or the pseudogene TRBV3-2), the J gene TRBJ2-1; 8 nucleotides match TRBD2. Germline-derived CDR1 and CDR2 are LGHDT and YNNKEL (reference sequence). V shed 3 bases and J 6 bases; nucleotides not matched to a gene: 4. The CDR3 extends over 14 amino acids. The DNA for the CDR3 is TGTGCCAGCAGCCACCGGGAGGGCCGCAATGAGCAGTTCTTC. Protein sequence: CASSHREGRNEQFF.

The chain has TRBV5-1 and TRBJ2-5; TRBD1 agrees at 11 bases. The V and J ends lost 4 bases and 3 bases, in that order; junction bases with no gene match: 5. CDR3 length equals 15 residues. CDR1 is SGHRS, CDR2 YFSETQ, per germline. The DNA for the CDR3 is TGCGCCAGCAGCCCTCGGACAGGGGGCGAAGAGACCCAGTACTTC. Protein: CASSPRTGGEETQYF.

The rearrangement uses TRBV5-1 and TRBJ2-3; D perhaps matches TRBD2 (5 bases). CDR3 size: 16 residues. From germline, CDR1 is SGHRS and CDR2 YFSETQ. Trimming shortened V by 2 bases and J by 5 bases, and 18 bases separated the two germline ends. The CDR3 sequence is CASSFGGRWLEDTQYF. The DNA for the CDR3 is TGCGCCAGCAGCTTTGGAGGAAGGTGGTTAGAAGATACGCAGTATTTT.

The J gene is TRBJ2-7, the V gene TRBV30; 10 bases agree with TRBD1. Per germline, CDR1 GTSNPN and CDR2 SVGIG (reference sequence). Trimming at V came to 3 bases and at J to 3 bases, leaving 8 bases not matched to a gene. CDR3 length: 15 amino acids. The CDR3, as DNA: TGTGCCTGGAGCGGATCGGGACAGGGGTACTACGAGCAGTACTTC. It translates to CAWSGSGQGYYEQYF.

The genes are TRBV7-9 and TRBJ1-2; D is undetermined. This CDR3 comprises 14 residues. CDR1 is SEHNR and CDR2 is FQNEAQ in the germline V gene (reference sequence). Trimming removed 5 bases from V and 4 bases from J, with 14 bases in between. Written as DNA, the CDR3 is TGTGCCAGCAGCCTCGGCGGAACCTTCTATGGCTACACCTTC. Amino acid sequence: CASSLGGTFYGYTF.

This clone was found a few times. The CDR3 reads CASSLAEGPRIEQYF. The CDR3 region has the DNA TGTGCCAGCAGCTTAGCTGAGGGCCCACGGATCGAGCAGTACTTC. The chain recombines TRBV7-8 with TRBJ2-7, with D possibly matching TRBD2 (5 bases). Deletions cut 0 bases from V and 6 bases from J, with 15 bases between. Looked up from germline, CDR1 is SGHVS and CDR2 is FQNEAQ. The length of the CDR3 is 15 residues.